Each of the 27 T cell receptor beta chains below was sequenced from the same sample in a study of shared clonotypes between healthy human individuals. TCRdb keeps only in-frame clones here, not all; method: immunoSEQ multiplex PCR. The repertoire holds about 1 million clones, with 65% to 80% as singletons. Sequences were obtained from memory CD4+ T cells sorted from blood. As for subset: CD45RA-negative fraction. The origin of the receptors is a man aged 18 to 35 in good health.

The J gene is TRBJ2-2, the V gene TRBV7-2; no clear D. CDR3 size: 16 residues. Trimming left V 1 base short and J 0 bases short, with 9 bases between. CDR1 is SGHTA and CDR2 is FQGNSA in the germline V gene. DNA of the CDR3: TGTGCCAGCAGCTTAGAGGCCCGGACGAACACCGGGGAGCTGTTTTTT. It is translated as CASSLEARTNTGELFF. Full variable domain (missing parts from reference TRBV7-2 and TRBJ2-2): GAGVSQSPSNKVTEKGKDVELRCDPISGHTALYWYRQSLGQGLEFLIYFQGNSAPDKSGLPSDRFSAERTGGSVSTLTIQRTQQEDSAVYLCASSLEARTNTGELFFGEGSRLTVL.

The rearrangement joins TRBV19 to TRBJ1-3; the D is unclear. CDR3 size: 19 residues. Germline V gene lookup returns CDR1 LNHDA and CDR2 SQIVND (reference sequence). The V end lost 6 bases, the J end lost 4 bases, and 28 bases lay between the germline ends. The CDR3 bases are TGTGCCAGTAGAGGGTCAAATTTAGTGAAGGATTCGGCGGGAAACACCATATATTTT. Translating it yields CASRGSNLVKDSAGNTIYF.

This chain joins TRBV7-2 and TRBJ2-2, with TRBD2 identical over 8 bases. The CDR3 runs to 17 residues. V was pared by 6 bases and J by 0 bases, with 9 bases of the junction left unmatched. Germline CDR1 is SGHTA and CDR2 is FQGNSA. Here the CDR3 reads CASSPTSGGANTGELFF. Written as DNA, the CDR3 is TGTGCCAGCAGTCCCACTAGCGGAGGCGCGAACACCGGGGAGCTGTTTTTT.

The chain employs TRBV7-2 and TRBJ2-7; D tentatively reads TRBD1 or TRBD2 (6 bases each). The V gene's germline CDR1 is SGHTA and CDR2 FQGNSA. With 2 bases removed from V and 2 bases from J, the gap between germline ends came to 13 bases. The CDR3 extends over 15 amino acids. The CDR3 sequence: CASSLSNGGTYEQYF. The CDR3 coding sequence is TGTGCCAGCAGCTTATCCAACGGGGGCACCTACGAGCAGTACTTC.

The chain employs TRBV6-1 and TRBJ1-6; 7 bases agree with TRBD1. Germline trimming cut 6 bases from V and 4 bases from J; bases unmatched to any gene: 6. The CDR3 contains 15 residues. Germline V CDR1 and CDR2: MNHNS, SASEGT. CDR3 amino acids: CASRTDRVYNSPLHF. Here the CDR3 DNA reads TGTGCCAGCAGAACAGACAGGGTTTATAATTCACCCCTCCACTTT.

V is TRBV6-5 and J is TRBJ1-1; D unresolved. Germline V gives CDR1 MNHEY, CDR2 SVGAGI. There are 13 residues in the CDR3. Trimming removed 2 bases from V and 9 bases from J, with 13 bases in between. CDR3 coding DNA: TGTGCCAGCAGTTACATAGAGGCAGGAAAAGCTTTCTTT. Protein sequence: CASSYIEAGKAFF.

This sequence joins TRBV10-3 and TRBJ2-1; D unclear. Germline loops: CDR1 ENHRY, CDR2 SYGVKD. CDR3 length: 12 residues. V was clipped by 5 bases and J by 9 bases, with 11 bases between them. DNA of the CDR3: TGTGCCATCAGTCCCGGCGGCGGTGAGCAGTTCTTC. This gives the protein CAISPGGGEQFF.

The chain links TRBV28 to TRBJ1-5; D possibly corresponds to TRBD1 (5 bases). The V end was cut by 5 bases, the J end by 6 bases, with 14 bases between. The CDR3 sequence is 14 residues long. Germline lookup yields CDR1 MDHEN and CDR2 SYDVKM. CDR3 region: CASSPSGMRQPQHF. As DNA, the CDR3 is TGTGCCAGCAGTCCTTCAGGGATGCGTCAGCCCCAGCATTTT.

To note about this clone: This sample includes further DNA sequences coding for the same CDR3. This rearrangement joins TRBV6-5 to TRBJ1-2; TRBD1 might be the D (5 bases). Germline-derived CDR1 and CDR2 are MNHEY and SVGAGI. Deletions cut 2 bases from V and 2 bases from J, with 6 bases between. The CDR3 covers 13 residues. The CDR3 nucleotides are TGTGCCAGCAGTTACGGGGCGAACTATGGCTACACCTTC. Amino acids: CASSYGANYGYTF.

This clone was detected only a few times. The chain employs TRBV6-1 and TRBJ2-5; D may be TRBD2 (6 bases). Trimming removed 6 bases from V and 3 bases from J, with 17 bases in between. CDR1 is MNHNS, CDR2 SASEGT, per germline. This CDR3 has 15 residues. The CDR3 coding sequence is TGTGCCAGCAGCAACGATGGGACTTTTAAAGAGACCCAGTACTTC. Translating it yields CASSNDGTFKETQYF.

The chain combines TRBV7-8 with TRBJ2-3; D remains ambiguous. This CDR3 contains 12 residues. Germline V gives CDR1 SGHVS, CDR2 FQNEAQ. V shed 6 bases and J shed 2 bases, with 6 bases lying between them. CDR3 sequence: CASRPITDTQYF. In nucleotides, the CDR3 is TGTGCCAGCAGACCTATCACAGATACGCAGTATTTT.

In this sample, this clone turned up a few times. The J gene is TRBJ1-2, the V gene TRBV7-2, with D possibly matching TRBD1 (6 bases). The germline CDR1 and CDR2 sequences are SGHTA and FQGNSA. V was shortened by 1 base and J by 2 bases, with 14 bases between the two germline ends. This CDR3 is 16 amino acids long. The CDR3 DNA sequence: TGTGCCAGCAGCTTAGGCGGGACAACGAAGAACTATGGCTACACCTTC. Its translation: CASSLGGTTKNYGYTF.

V is TRBV28 and J is TRBJ1-4; possibly TRBD1 for D (5 bases). Per germline, CDR1 MDHEN and CDR2 SYDVKM. V was cut by 1 base and J by 5 bases, with 11 bases left in between. The CDR3 sequence is 15 residues long. The CDR3: CASSLYGARNEKLFF. The CDR3 DNA reads TGTGCCAGCAGTTTATATGGGGCTCGAAATGAAAAACTGTTTTTT.

J is TRBJ2-1 and V is TRBV5-6, with 13 bases aligning to TRBD2. The length of the CDR3 is 16 residues. V gave up 6 bases and J gave up 6 bases; unmatched junction bases: 9. CDR1 is SGHDT, CDR2 YYEEEE, per germline. CDR3: CASTRLAGGQGNEQFF. CDR3 sequence (DNA): TGTGCCAGCACTAGACTAGCGGGGGGCCAGGGCAATGAGCAGTTCTTC.

This clone has only one observation. The chain is built from TRBV30 and TRBJ1-2; no reliable D call. The CDR3 has 14 amino acids. Deletions cut 1 base from V and 4 bases from J, with 13 bases between. CDR1 is GTSNPN, CDR2 SVGIG, per germline (reference sequence). The CDR3 spells CAWSARGLSYGYTF. The CDR3 DNA follows: TGTGCCTGGAGTGCCCGCGGTCTTAGCTATGGCTACACCTTC.

In this sample, this clone turned up many times. The junction shows a germline mismatch at one end, possibly a read error. This chain links TRBV19 with TRBJ2-3; the D gene is possibly TRBD1 (6 bases). The CDR3 sequence is 12 residues long. The germline V gene has CDR1 LNHDA and CDR2 SQIVND (reference sequence). CDR3 DNA sequence: TGTGCCAGTAGTATGGGGGCACAAGCAGGGGCCTTT. Encoded protein: CASSMGAQAGAF.

The J gene is TRBJ1-2, the V gene TRBV11-2; TRBD1 is a possible D gene (6 bases). The CDR3 spans 13 residues. V was clipped by 4 bases and J by 4 bases, with 10 bases between them. CDR1 and CDR2 (germline): SGHAT, FQNNGV. The CDR3 nucleotides are TGTGCCAGCAGCTCGGGGGGCGTCTATGGCTACACCTTC. As protein: CASSSGGVYGYTF.

This clone was counted a few times. The gene calls are TRBV4-2 and TRBJ1-6, with a tentative D call TRBD1 (5 bases). CDR1 and CDR2 (germline): LGHNA, YNFKEQ. V was shortened by 4 bases and J by 7 bases, with 11 bases between the two germline ends. This CDR3 has 14 amino acids. The CDR3 sequence is CASSPQGHNSPLHF. The CDR3, as DNA: TGTGCCAGCAGCCCGCAGGGCCACAATTCACCCCTCCACTTT.

The chain has TRBV14 and TRBJ1-2; the match to TRBD1 covers 7 bases. Trimming at V came to 3 bases and at J to 10 bases, leaving 2 bases not matched to a gene. Germline CDR1 reads SGHDN; CDR2 reads FVKESK. The CDR3 consists of 11 residues. The CDR3: CASSQGQIYTF. The CDR3 DNA sequence: TGTGCCAGCAGCCAGGGACAGATCTACACCTTC.

In its sample, this clone was seen once. This rearrangement joins TRBV2 to TRBJ2-4, with D perhaps being TRBD1 or TRBD2 (5 bases each). The CDR3 contains 15 residues. Germline values: CDR1 SNHLY, CDR2 FYNNEI. Trimming took off 6 bases at V and 6 bases at J, with 18 bases between the two ends. The CDR3 loop reads CASSGGRETRNIQYF. DNA for the CDR3: TGTGCCAGCAGCGGAGGCAGGGAAACCAGAAACATTCAGTACTTC.

The V gene is TRBV18, the J gene TRBJ1-1; D is unresolved. V gave up 3 bases and J gave up 1 base, with 9 bases separating them. The CDR3 sequence is 14 residues long. Germline-derived CDR1 and CDR2 are KGHSH and LQKENI. The CDR3: CASSPGRGNTEAFF. The CDR3 nucleotides are TGTGCCAGCTCACCTGGACGAGGGAACACTGAAGCTTTCTTT.

V gene TRBV12-5 combines with J gene TRBJ1-2, with D possibly matching TRBD1 (5 bases). The germline V and J ends were trimmed by 0 bases and 4 bases, with 18 bases remaining between them. CDR3 length equals 17 residues. The germline V gene has CDR1 LGHNT and CDR2 FRNRAP. The CDR3 is CASGLVLGQVGGYGYTF. As DNA, the CDR3 is TGTGCTAGTGGTTTGGTACTGGGGCAGGTTGGGGGCTATGGCTACACCTTC.

On this clone itself: The same CDR3 is also encoded by other DNA sequences in this sample. This chain joins TRBV19 and TRBJ2-7, with 12 positions matching TRBD1. Trimming at V came to 5 bases and at J to 4 bases, leaving 6 bases not matched to a gene. The CDR3 loop spans 15 amino acids. CDR1 LNHDA and CDR2 SQIVND come from the germline V gene (reference sequence). CDR3 bases: TGTGCCAGTAGTTTACCGGGACAGGGGGCTTACGAGCAGTACTTC. Translated: CASSLPGQGAYEQYF.

The chain couples TRBV7-2 to TRBJ2-7, with a tentative D call TRBD1 (6 bases). CDR3 length: 13 residues. Trimming left V 4 bases short and J 3 bases short, with 10 bases between. The V gene's germline CDR1 is SGHTA and CDR2 FQGNSA. This CDR3 is CASSYWTDYEQYF. The CDR3 DNA sequence: TGTGCCAGCAGCTATTGGACAGACTACGAGCAGTACTTC.

V and J are TRBV14 and TRBJ1-2, with D unclear. This CDR3 is 15 amino acids long. V was pared by 0 bases and J by 1 base, with 9 bases between. Germline-derived CDR1 and CDR2 are SGHDN and FVKESK. CDR3 in DNA: TGTGCCAGCAGCCAAGACGGAGCAAATAACTATGGCTACACCTTC. Translation gives CASSQDGANNYGYTF.

This chain connects TRBV7-3 to TRBJ2-6, with D possibly being TRBD1 or TRBD2 (5 bases each). CDR3 length: 20 amino acids. V dropped 1 base and J dropped 0 bases, with 19 bases sitting between them. Germline assignment: CDR1 SGHTA and CDR2 FQGTGA. The CDR3 region is CASSLIGMGEFRSGANVLTF. Written as DNA, the CDR3 is TGTGCCAGCAGCTTAATTGGTATGGGGGAATTCCGCTCTGGGGCCAACGTCCTGACTTTC.

The sample holds a few counts of this clone. The CDR3 DNA reads as TGTGCCACCGCAAAAGGGGCCTATGGCTACACCTTC. It codes for CATAKGAYGYTF. The genes are TRBV25-1 and TRBJ1-2; maybe TRBD1 (5 bases). Between the trimmed V and J ends, which lost 10 bases and 4 bases, there was a span of 13 bases. This CDR3 comprises 12 residues. Germline V gene sequence: CDR1 MGHDK, CDR2 SYGVNS.